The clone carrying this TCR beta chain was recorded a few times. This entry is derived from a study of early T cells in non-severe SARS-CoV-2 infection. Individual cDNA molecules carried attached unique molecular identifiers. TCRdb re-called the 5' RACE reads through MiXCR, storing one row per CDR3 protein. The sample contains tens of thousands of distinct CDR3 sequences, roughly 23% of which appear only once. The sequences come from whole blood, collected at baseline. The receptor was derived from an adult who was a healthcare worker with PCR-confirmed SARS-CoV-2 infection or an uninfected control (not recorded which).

This chain's CDR3 is CASSVQPSYEQYF. For the CDR3, the DNA is TGCGCCAGCAGTGTGCAGCCTTCCTACGAGCAGTACTTC. This chain uses TRBV10-2 with TRBJ2-7, with unresolved D. The CDR3 runs 13 residues. In germline, CDR1 is WSHSY, CDR2 SAAADI. Trimming cost V 4 bases and J 1 base, with 8 bases left between them.